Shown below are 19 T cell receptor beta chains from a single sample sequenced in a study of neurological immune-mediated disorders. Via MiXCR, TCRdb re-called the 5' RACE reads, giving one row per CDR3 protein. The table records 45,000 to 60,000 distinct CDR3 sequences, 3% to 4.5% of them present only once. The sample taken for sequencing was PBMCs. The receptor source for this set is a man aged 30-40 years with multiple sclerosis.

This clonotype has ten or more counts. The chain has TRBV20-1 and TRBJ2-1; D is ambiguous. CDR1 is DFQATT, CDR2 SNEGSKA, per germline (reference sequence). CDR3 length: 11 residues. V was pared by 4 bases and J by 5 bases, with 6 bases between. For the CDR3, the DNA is TGCAGTGCTAACAGCGACAATGAGCAGTTCTTC. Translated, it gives CSANSDNEQFF.

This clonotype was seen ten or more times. For the CDR3, the DNA is TGCAGTGCTCGGGACAGGGGGGGCGGCGAGCAGTACTTC. It is translated as CSARDRGGGEQYF. The V call is TRBV20-1, the J call TRBJ2-7; TRBD1 agrees at 11 bases. The V and J ends lost 5 bases and 6 bases, in that order; junction bases with no gene match: 6. CDR1 DFQATT and CDR2 SNEGSKA come from the germline V gene (reference sequence). CDR3 length equals 13 residues.

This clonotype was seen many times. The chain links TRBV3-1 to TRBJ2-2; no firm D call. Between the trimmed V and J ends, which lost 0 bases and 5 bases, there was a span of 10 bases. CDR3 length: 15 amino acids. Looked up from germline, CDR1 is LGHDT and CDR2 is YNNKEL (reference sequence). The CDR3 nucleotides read TGTGCCAGCAGCCAAGATCCAGCTTGGACCGGGGAGCTGTTTTTT. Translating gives CASSQDPAWTGELFF. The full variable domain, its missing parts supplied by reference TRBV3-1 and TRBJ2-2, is DTAVSQTPKYLVTQMGNDKSIKCEQNLGHDTMYWYKQDSKKFLKIMFSYNNKELIINETVPNRFSPKSPDKAHLNLHINSLELGDSAVYFCASSQDPAWTGELFFGEGSRLTVL.

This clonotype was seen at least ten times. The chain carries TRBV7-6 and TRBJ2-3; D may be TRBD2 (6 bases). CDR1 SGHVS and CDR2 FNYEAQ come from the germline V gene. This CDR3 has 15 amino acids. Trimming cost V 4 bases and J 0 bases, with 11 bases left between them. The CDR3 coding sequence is TGTGCCAGCAGCTCCCGGGGGACTAGCACAGATACGCAGTATTTT. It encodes CASSSRGTSTDTQYF.

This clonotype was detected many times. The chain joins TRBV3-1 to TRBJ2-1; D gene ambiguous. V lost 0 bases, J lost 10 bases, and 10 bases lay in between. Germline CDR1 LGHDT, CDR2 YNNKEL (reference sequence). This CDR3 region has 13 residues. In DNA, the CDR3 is TGTGCCAGCAGCCAAGAATGGGTTGTGGAGCAGTTCTTC. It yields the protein CASSQEWVVEQFF.

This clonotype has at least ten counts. DNA for the CDR3: TGTGCCAGCAGCTTTCGGGGGGACCAAGAGACCCAGTACTTC. Its translation is CASSFRGDQETQYF. The V and J genes are TRBV7-8 and TRBJ2-5, with TRBD2 identical over 7 bases. CDR1 is SGHVS and CDR2 is FQNEAQ in the germline V gene. The CDR3 sequence is 14 residues long. V trimming: 3 bases; J trimming: 0 bases; junction bases outside the gene matches: 1.

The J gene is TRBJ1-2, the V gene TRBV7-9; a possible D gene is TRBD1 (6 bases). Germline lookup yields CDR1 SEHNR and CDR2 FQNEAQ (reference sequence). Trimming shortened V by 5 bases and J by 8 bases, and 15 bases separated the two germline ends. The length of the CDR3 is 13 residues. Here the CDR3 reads CASSLGTTQGYTF. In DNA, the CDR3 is TGTGCCAGCAGCCTCGGGACAACACAAGGCTACACCTTC.

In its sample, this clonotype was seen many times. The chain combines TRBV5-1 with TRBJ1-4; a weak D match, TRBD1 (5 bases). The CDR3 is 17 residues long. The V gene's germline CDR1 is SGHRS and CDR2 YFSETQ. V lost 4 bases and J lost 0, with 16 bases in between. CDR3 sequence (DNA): TGCGCCAGCAGCCCGGGGACTGCGCTTTCAACTAATGAAAAACTGTTTTTT. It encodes CASSPGTALSTNEKLFF.

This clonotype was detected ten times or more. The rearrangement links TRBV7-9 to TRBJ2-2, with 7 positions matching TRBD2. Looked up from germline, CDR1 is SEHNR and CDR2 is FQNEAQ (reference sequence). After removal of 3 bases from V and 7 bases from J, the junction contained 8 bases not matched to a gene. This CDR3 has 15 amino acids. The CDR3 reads CASSLRAGELGELFF. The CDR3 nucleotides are TGTGCCAGCAGCTTGCGTGCGGGAGAGCTCGGGGAGCTGTTTTTT.

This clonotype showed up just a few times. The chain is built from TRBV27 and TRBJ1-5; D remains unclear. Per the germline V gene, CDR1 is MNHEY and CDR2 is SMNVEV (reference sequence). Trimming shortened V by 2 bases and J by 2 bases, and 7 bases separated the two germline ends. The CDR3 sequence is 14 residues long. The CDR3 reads CASSLQHRNQPQHF. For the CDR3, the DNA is TGTGCCAGCAGTTTACAACACCGCAATCAGCCCCAGCATTTT.

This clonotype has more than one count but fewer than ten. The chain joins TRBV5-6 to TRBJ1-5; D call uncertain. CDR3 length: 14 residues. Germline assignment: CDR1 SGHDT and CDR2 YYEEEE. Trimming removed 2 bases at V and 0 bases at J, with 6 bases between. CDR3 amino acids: CASSFGYSNQPQHF. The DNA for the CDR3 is TGTGCCAGCAGCTTCGGCTATAGCAATCAGCCCCAGCATTTT.

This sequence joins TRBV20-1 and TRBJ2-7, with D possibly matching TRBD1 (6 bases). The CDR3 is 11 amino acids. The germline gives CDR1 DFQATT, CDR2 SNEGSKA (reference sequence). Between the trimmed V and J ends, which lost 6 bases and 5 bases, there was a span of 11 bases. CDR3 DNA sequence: TGCAGTGCCCGACAGGTGAACGAGCAGTACTTC. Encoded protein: CSARQVNEQYF.

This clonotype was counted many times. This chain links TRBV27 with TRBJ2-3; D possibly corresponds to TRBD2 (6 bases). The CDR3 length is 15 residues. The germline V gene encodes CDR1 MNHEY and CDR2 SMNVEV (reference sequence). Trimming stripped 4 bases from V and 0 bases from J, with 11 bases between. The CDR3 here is CASSSGTPSTDTQYF. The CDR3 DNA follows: TGTGCCAGCAGTTCCGGGACTCCTAGCACAGATACGCAGTATTTT.

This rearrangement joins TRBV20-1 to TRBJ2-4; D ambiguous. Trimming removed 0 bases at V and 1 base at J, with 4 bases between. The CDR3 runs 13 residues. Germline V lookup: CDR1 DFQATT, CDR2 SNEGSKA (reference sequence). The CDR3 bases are TGCAGTGCTAGAGACCAGGCCAAAAACATTCAGTACTTC. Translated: CSARDQAKNIQYF.

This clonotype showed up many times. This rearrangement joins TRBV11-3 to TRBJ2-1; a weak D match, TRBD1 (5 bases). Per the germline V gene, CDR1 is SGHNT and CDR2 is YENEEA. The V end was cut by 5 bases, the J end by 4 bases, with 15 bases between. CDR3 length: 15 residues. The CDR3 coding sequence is TGTGCCAGCAGCCCTGGTAGGGGCCCATACAATGAGCAGTTCTTC. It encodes CASSPGRGPYNEQFF.

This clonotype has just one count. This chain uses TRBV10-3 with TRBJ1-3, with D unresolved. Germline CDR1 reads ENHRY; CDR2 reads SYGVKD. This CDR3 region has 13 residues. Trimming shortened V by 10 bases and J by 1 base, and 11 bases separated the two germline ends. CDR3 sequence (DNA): TGTGCCACCGCATATTCTTCTGGAAACACCATATATTTT. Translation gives CATAYSSGNTIYF.

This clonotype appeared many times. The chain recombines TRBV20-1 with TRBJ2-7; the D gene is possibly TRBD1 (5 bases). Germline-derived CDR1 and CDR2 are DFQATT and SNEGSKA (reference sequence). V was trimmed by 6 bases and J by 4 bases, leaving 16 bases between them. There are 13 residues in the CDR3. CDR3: CSAGTLDRYEQYF. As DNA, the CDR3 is TGCAGTGCCGGTACTTTAGACAGATACGAGCAGTACTTC.

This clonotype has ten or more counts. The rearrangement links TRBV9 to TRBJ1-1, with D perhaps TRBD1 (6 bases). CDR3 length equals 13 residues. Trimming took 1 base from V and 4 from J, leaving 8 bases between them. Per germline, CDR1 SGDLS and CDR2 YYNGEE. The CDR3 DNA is TGTGCCAGCAGCGTACAGGGGAGCACTGAAGCTTTCTTT. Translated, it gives CASSVQGSTEAFF.

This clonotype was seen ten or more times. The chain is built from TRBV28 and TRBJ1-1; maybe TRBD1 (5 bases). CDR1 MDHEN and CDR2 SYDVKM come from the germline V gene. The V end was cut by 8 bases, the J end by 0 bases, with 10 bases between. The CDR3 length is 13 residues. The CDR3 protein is CASQDTMNTEAFF. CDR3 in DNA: TGTGCCAGCCAGGACACCATGAACACTGAAGCTTTCTTT.